These T cell receptor beta chains were read from a single sample in a study of CD8 T cells in ankylosing spondylitis. TCRdb re-derived calls from the 5' RACE reads in MiXCR, one entry per CDR3 protein. The sample consists of over 700,000 distinct CDR3 sequences, under 20% of them appearing once. The specimen sequenced was blood, either unsorted or a sorted T cell fraction (not recorded which). These receptors all stem from a male donor with ankylosing spondylitis. The CDR3 runs from the conserved cysteine through the conserved F or W. A D gene is named only where the DNA matches it firmly. Size tells how often a clone was seen (once, few, many) or the class of an expanded clone, and some rows leave it out.

v_gene	d_gene	j_gene	abundance	CDR3nt	CDR3aa
TRBV5-1	-	TRBJ2-2	once	TGCGCCAGCAGCGCGGATGAGAACAGGATCACCGGGGAGCTGTTTTTT	CASSADENRITGELFF
TRBV27	TRBD2	TRBJ2-1	few	TGTGCCAGCAGTCCCCCAGGGAAGCGGGAGGGCAATGAGCAGTTCTTC	CASSPPGKREGNEQFF
TRBV6-2/TRBV6-3	TRBD2	TRBJ2-2	once	TGTGCCAGCAGTTACTCGATCGGTGTGGGGGGGAAGGGGCACACCGGGGAGCTGTTTTTT	CASSYSIGVGGKGHTGELFF
TRBV6-5	TRBD2	TRBJ2-3	few	TGTGCCAGCAGTTACCTCGCTAGCGGGAAGGTCACAGATACGCAGTATTTT	CASSYLASGKVTDTQYF
TRBV6-1	-	TRBJ1-1	few	TGTGCCAGCAGTGTTTTCACGGGGAACACTGAAGCTTTCTTT	CASSVFTGNTEAFF
TRBV7-2	TRBD2	TRBJ2-5	few	TGTGCCAGCAGCCCGGCGGGAGGGTTAGTTGAGACCCAGTACTTC	CASSPAGGLVETQYF
TRBV4-1	TRBD2	TRBJ2-7	-	TGCGCCAGCAGCCAAGCTAGCGGGGGCCGCATCTACGAGCAGTACTTC	CASSQASGGRIYEQYF
TRBV20-1	-	TRBJ2-1	-	TGCAGTGCTAGAGCTCAGGGCATGATCTCCTACAATGAGCAGTTCTTC	CSARAQGMISYNEQFF
TRBV20-1	-	TRBJ2-3	-	TGCAGTGCTAGACAGGGCGCCAACACAGATACGCAGTATTTT	CSARQGANTDTQYF
TRBV20-1	TRBD2	TRBJ2-2	-	TGCAGTGCTGAGGGACTAGTCAACACCGGGGAGCTGTTTTTT	CSAEGLVNTGELFF
TRBV7-8	-	TRBJ2-2	-	TGTGCCAGCAGCTTAGGGGTTACAGGGTGGGGCACCGGGGAGCTGTTTTTT	CASSLGVTGWGTGELFF
TRBV5-5	-	TRBJ1-6	few	TGTGCCAGCAGCTTGGAGGGCAGGGTCAATTCACCCCTCCACTTT	CASSLEGRVNSPLHF
TRBV10-3	-	TRBJ2-1	many	TGTGCCATCAGTGAACTAAGGAATGAGCAGTTCTTC	CAISELRNEQFF
TRBV4-1	TRBD2	TRBJ2-7	few	TGCGCCAGCAGCCTACTTAGCGGGACCGCCTACGAGCAGTACTTC	CASSLLSGTAYEQYF
TRBV6-6	-	TRBJ2-2	-	TGTGCCAGCAGCTCGAGCGCCGGGGAGCTGTTTTTT	CASSSSAGELFF
TRBV4-1	-	TRBJ1-1	-	TGCGCCAGCAGCCAAGGGGAAGACAGGATGTACACTGAAGCTTTCTTT	CASSQGEDRMYTEAFF
TRBV12-3/TRBV12-4	-	TRBJ2-7	few	TGTGCCAGCAGCCCAAACTTCAAGCGTTACGAGCAGTACTTC	CASSPNFKRYEQYF
TRBV29-1	TRBD1	TRBJ1-2	-	TGCAGCGTTGTGGGACAGGGGGTTAATGGCTACACCTTC	CSVVGQGVNGYTF
TRBV2	-	TRBJ1-5	few	TGTGCCAGCAGTGAAGGGCAGGGGTATGGCAATCAGCCCCAGCATTTT	CASSEGQGYGNQPQHF
TRBV5-1	-	TRBJ2-7	-	TGCGCCAGCAGCCCTCAGGCTTCTACCTACGAGCAGTACTTC	CASSPQASTYEQYF
TRBV6-4	-	TRBJ1-1	-	TGTGCCAGCGGACCCCGGGCGAGAGACACTGAAGCTTTCTTT	CASGPRARDTEAFF
TRBV5-1	-	TRBJ2-3	few	TGCGCCAGCAGCCTGGGACCTGGCAAAGATACGCAGTATTTT	CASSLGPGKDTQYF
TRBV12-3/TRBV12-4	TRBD1	TRBJ2-5	many	TGTGCCAGCAGTGCCAACAGGGGGCAAGAGACCCAGTACTTC	CASSANRGQETQYF
TRBV7-2	-	TRBJ2-5	-	TGTGCCAGCAGCTGGCAAGGTTTTGAGACCCAGTACTTC	CASSWQGFETQYF
TRBV27	TRBD2	TRBJ2-5	-	TGTGCCAGCCAGCCGGCGGGAGAGCCGGGGGAGACCCAGTACTTC	CASQPAGEPGETQYF
TRBV5-1	TRBD2	TRBJ2-3	few	TGCGCCAGCAACCCTATAGCGGGTCCCACTACAGATACGCAGTATTTT	CASNPIAGPTTDTQYF
TRBV18	TRBD1	TRBJ1-1	-	TGTGCCAGCTCAAACACAAGGACAGGGCTTATGAACACTGAAGCTTTCTTT	CASSNTRTGLMNTEAFF
TRBV12-3/TRBV12-4	-	TRBJ1-2	many	TGTGCCAGCAGCTCCTTACAGGTCCCTTCTGGCTACACCTTC	CASSSLQVPSGYTF
TRBV6-1	TRBD1	TRBJ1-4	-	TGTGCCAGCGGCGGTGAGGGGGCTGGAGAAAAACTGTTTTTT	CASGGEGAGEKLFF
TRBV4-1	TRBD1	TRBJ2-3	-	TGCGCCAGCAGCCAGCGCCTCCAGGGACAGGGGGCAGTTTATGGCACAGATACGCAGTATTTT	CASSQRLQGQGAVYGTDTQYF
TRBV12-3/TRBV12-4	-	TRBJ2-1	many	TGTGCCAGCAGTCCGGGACTGGCTCCTAGCTCCTACAATGAGCAGTTCTTC	CASSPGLAPSSYNEQFF
TRBV5-1	-	TRBJ2-5	-	TGCGCCAGCAGCCCCGGTGGAGGCCGCGGTGAGACCCAGTACTTC	CASSPGGGRGETQYF
TRBV6-2/TRBV6-3	TRBD2	TRBJ2-7	-	TGTGCCAGCAGCGGACTCTTAGCGGGACTCTACGAGCAGTACTTC	CASSGLLAGLYEQYF
TRBV20-1	TRBD2	TRBJ2-5	few	TGCAGTGCTACCCCGGGACTAGGGGGTGAGACCCAGTACTTC	CSATPGLGGETQYF
TRBV5-1	TRBD1	TRBJ2-7	few	TGCGCCAGCAGCTGGGCGGGGACAGGGGCCGAGCAGTACTTC	CASSWAGTGAEQYF
TRBV29-1	TRBD1	TRBJ2-7	many	TGCAGCGTTGTGGGACAGGGCTACGAGCAGTACTTC	CSVVGQGYEQYF
TRBV11-2	-	TRBJ2-7	few	TGTGCCAGCAGCGAATGGACGGCTTACGAGCAGTACTTC	CASSEWTAYEQYF
TRBV12-3/TRBV12-4	-	TRBJ1-4	-	TGTGCCAGCAGCCGCGGGGGATTTCAAGGGGAAAAACTGTTTTTT	CASSRGGFQGEKLFF
TRBV12-3/TRBV12-4	-	TRBJ2-7	-	TGTGCCAGCAGCACCGGGCGGTACGAGCAGTACTTC	CASSTGRYEQYF
TRBV11-1	TRBD1	TRBJ1-1	-	TGTGCCAGCAGCCCGGGACAGGGGGCGGCTATTATGAACACTGAAGCTTTCTTT	CASSPGQGAAIMNTEAFF
TRBV12-3/TRBV12-4	-	TRBJ1-3	few	TGTGCCAGCAGCCGTGTTGGAAACACCATATATTTT	CASSRVGNTIYF
TRBV9	-	TRBJ1-5	few	TGTGCCAGCAGCGTACAAGGGGGGGATCAGCCCCAGCATTTT	CASSVQGGDQPQHF
TRBV7-9	TRBD2	TRBJ2-7	-	TGTGCCAGCAGCTTCTCTGCGGGGGGTCCCGGCGAGCAGTACTTC	CASSFSAGGPGEQYF
TRBV7-8	TRBD1	TRBJ1-2	few	TGTGCCAGCAGCAGGGGACAGGGGGGGGGGTATGGCTACACCTTC	CASSRGQGGGYGYTF
TRBV6-1	TRBD1	TRBJ2-2	-	TGTGCCAGCAGATCCGGACAGGTGAACACCGGGGAGCTGTTTTTT	CASRSGQVNTGELFF
TRBV5-1	-	TRBJ2-1	-	TGCGCCAGCAGCTTGGTTCTCAACAATGAGCAGTTCTTC	CASSLVLNNEQFF
TRBV6-5	-	TRBJ1-2	few	TGTGCCAGCAGTTACTCAGGGAGTCCCTATGGCTACACCTTC	CASSYSGSPYGYTF
TRBV6-1	TRBD1	TRBJ1-5	-	TGTGCCAGCAGTCGCGGACAGGGTGGTCAGCCCCAGCATTTT	CASSRGQGGQPQHF
TRBV6-1	TRBD1	TRBJ1-2	few	TGTGCCAGCAGTGTGGGGACAGGCTTCTATGGCTACACCTTC	CASSVGTGFYGYTF
TRBV11-3	-	TRBJ2-3	-	TGTGCCAGCAGCTCCCGGGACGCCTCCCATACGCAGTATTTT	CASSSRDASHTQYF
TRBV7-9	-	TRBJ2-2	few	TGTGCCAGCAGCTTACTAGACACCGGGGAGCTGTTTTTT	CASSLLDTGELFF
TRBV20-1	TRBD1	TRBJ2-7	few	TGCAGTGCTAGAGCCCGGGACAGGGGCAACTACGAGCAGTACTTC	CSARARDRGNYEQYF